This record covers a single T cell receptor (beta chain). Its specificity is not known. This entry comes from a study of T cell responses to AZD1222 COVID-19 vaccine. Study conclusions and caveats: Targets within unmutated variant regions were reportedly found for nearly half of spike-specific TCRs. In a largely white British group with more females than males, clonal diversity was possibly underestimated.

Here immunoSEQ multiplex PCR was the method, and the copy in TCRdb shows in-frame clones only, minus some. This sample has 90,000 to 120,000 clones; more than 70% occur once, and the top ten carry under 4%. The sequence was collected from an adult in good health. The sample in question was peripheral blood, obtained on day 0 of AZD1222 vaccination.

Written as DNA, the CDR3 is TGTGCCAGCAGCTCGCCGCAGGGAAGCGGGGGGGTAAAAGAGACCCAGTACTTC. Its protein is CASSSPQGSGGVKETQYF. The J gene is TRBJ2-5, the V gene TRBV12-1; TRBD2 was called by the table and not checked on the DNA. TRBV12-1 is shown as a pseudogene. This CDR3 comprises 18 residues.